This is a list of T cell receptor beta chains from one sample in a study of T cells in Graves' hyperthyroidism and ophthalmopathy. TCRdb re-derived calls from the multiplex PCR reads in MiXCR, one entry per CDR3 protein. Among approximately 640,000 distinct CDR3 sequences, nearly 45% were seen once, and the ten largest hold roughly 7.2%. Sequenced: peripheral blood or thyroid tissue (not recorded which). Receptors originate from an adult man with Graves' disease, either hyperthyroidism or ophthalmopathy (not recorded which). Both conserved end residues are part of each CDR3. The D gene is left open where the match is weak. Expanded clones are given a class, and other clones once, few, many or no size at all.

>TRBJ1-1|few|TRBD1|TRBV19|16
TGTGCCAGTAGCGGGTACCTGGGACAGGGAAGCACTGAAGCTTTCTTT
CASSGYLGQGSTEAFF
>TRBJ2-7|NA|TRBD2|TRBV20-1|15
TGCAGTGCCGGGGCGCTAGCGGGAGCAAGGTACGAGAAGTACTTC
CSAGALAGARYEKYF
>TRBJ1-5|NA|TRBD1|TRBV24-1|15
TGTGCCACCAGTGATGCGACAGGGGGCTATCAGCCCCAGCATTTT
CATSDATGGYQPQHF
>TRBJ2-7|NA|TRBD1|TRBV20-1|15
TGCAGTGCTAGAGCAACCGGGACAGGGGGAGTGGAGCAGTACTTC
CSARATGTGGVEQYF
>TRBJ2-7|few|TRBD2|TRBV20-1|13
TGCAGTGCTAACTCACGGGGGGCCTACGAGCAGTACTTC
CSANSRGAYEQYF
>TRBJ1-6|many|NA|TRBV5-1|13
TGCGCCAGCAGTGCGGGGTTCGGGTCACCCCTCCACTTT
CASSAGFGSPLHF
>TRBJ1-2|NA|TRBD1|TRBV15|13
TGTGCCACCAGCAGGACAGGGGTTGATGGCTACACCTTC
CATSRTGVDGYTF
>TRBJ1-1|many|TRBD1|TRBV15|17
TGTGCCACCAGCAGAGGACAGGGGGAAACAAGAATCACTGAAGCTTTCTTT
CATSRGQGETRITEAFF
>TRBJ1-1|NA|TRBD1|TRBV2|12
TGTGCCAGCAGTGAACAGGGGGCAGGGGCTTTCTTT
CASSEQGAGAFF
>TRBJ2-7|NA|TRBD2|TRBV7-2|16
TGTGCCAGCAGCCTTCGGACTAGCGGATTAAACTACGAGCAGTACTTC
CASSLRTSGLNYEQYF
>TRBJ2-5|NA|TRBD1|TRBV10-3|13
TGTGCCCTACGGACAGGGTCGTCGGAGACCCAGTACTTC
CALRTGSSETQYF
>TRBJ1-1|many|NA|TRBV29-1|14
TGCAGCGGAAGCCCGGGAGCGATGAACACTGAAGCTTTCTTT
CSGSPGAMNTEAFF
>TRBJ1-6|NA|NA|TRBV19|14
TGTGCCAGTAGTAGTCCAGGGGCAAATTCACCCCTCCACTTT
CASSSPGANSPLHF
>TRBJ1-1|NA|NA|TRBV2|12
TGTGCCAGCAAATTGGATGCGCGGGAAGCTTTCTTT
CASKLDAREAFF
>TRBJ1-3|NA|NA|TRBV29-1|11
TGCAGCTCAACAGAGGGAAACACCATATATTTT
CSSTEGNTIYF
>TRBJ1-4|many|NA|TRBV19|14
TGTGCCAGTAGTAGGTTGTCGGGTAATGAAAAACTGTTTTTT
CASSRLSGNEKLFF
>TRBJ1-2|NA|NA|TRBV11-1|13
TGTGCCAGCAGCTTATTTCAATACTATGGCTACACCTTC
CASSLFQYYGYTF
>TRBJ2-5|NA|TRBD1|TRBV12-3/TRBV12-4|14
TGTGCCAGCATCCCGGGACAGGGGGCACGAACCCAGTACTTC
CASIPGQGARTQYF
>TRBJ2-7|NA|TRBD1|TRBV10-1|14
TGCGCCAGCAGTCGACCAGGACAGGACTACGAGCAGTACTTC
CASSRPGQDYEQYF
>TRBJ2-2|many|NA|TRBV15|15
TGTGCCACCAGCATGAGACAGACGGCTGCCGGGGAGCTGTTTTTT
CATSMRQTAAGELFF
>TRBJ1-3|once|NA|TRBV29-1|13
TGCAGCGCAACAGGTGGCGCTGGCTACACCATATATTTT
CSATGGAGYTIYF
>TRBJ1-2|many|NA|TRBV7-2|12
TGTGCCAGCAGCTTAGAAGTTGAGGGCTACACCTTC
CASSLEVEGYTF
>TRBJ1-5|NA|TRBD1|TRBV7-2|17
TGTGCCAGTGAGGCAGGGGGCCCTGGTCGGTTCAATCAGCCCCAGCATTTT
CASEAGGPGRFNQPQHF
>TRBJ2-5|once|TRBD2|TRBV10-2|17
TGCGCCAGCAGTGAGTCGTCGGCACTAGCGGGGTCGGAGACCCAGTACTTC
CASSESSALAGSETQYF
>TRBJ2-2|many|NA|TRBV24-1|15
TGTGCCTCAACGGAGGGGCCGAGGCCGGCCGGGGAGCTGTTTTTT
CASTEGPRPAGELFF
>TRBJ1-3|NA|TRBD1|TRBV19|15
TGTGCCAGTAGTACCACTCAGGGGGTCCGCGACACCATATATTTT
CASSTTQGVRDTIYF
>TRBJ1-5|few|NA|TRBV7-3|15
TGTGCCAGCAGCTCATCTCGCGCCGGCAATCAGCCCCAGCATTTT
CASSSSRAGNQPQHF
>TRBJ1-3|NA|NA|TRBV2|16
TGTGCCAGCTCATTGAGCAGAATAATCTCTGGAAACACCATATATTTT
CASSLSRIISGNTIYF
>TRBJ1-3|NA|TRBD1|TRBV20-1|14
TGCAGTGCGACTACAGGGGGCTCTGGAAACACCATATATTTT
CSATTGGSGNTIYF